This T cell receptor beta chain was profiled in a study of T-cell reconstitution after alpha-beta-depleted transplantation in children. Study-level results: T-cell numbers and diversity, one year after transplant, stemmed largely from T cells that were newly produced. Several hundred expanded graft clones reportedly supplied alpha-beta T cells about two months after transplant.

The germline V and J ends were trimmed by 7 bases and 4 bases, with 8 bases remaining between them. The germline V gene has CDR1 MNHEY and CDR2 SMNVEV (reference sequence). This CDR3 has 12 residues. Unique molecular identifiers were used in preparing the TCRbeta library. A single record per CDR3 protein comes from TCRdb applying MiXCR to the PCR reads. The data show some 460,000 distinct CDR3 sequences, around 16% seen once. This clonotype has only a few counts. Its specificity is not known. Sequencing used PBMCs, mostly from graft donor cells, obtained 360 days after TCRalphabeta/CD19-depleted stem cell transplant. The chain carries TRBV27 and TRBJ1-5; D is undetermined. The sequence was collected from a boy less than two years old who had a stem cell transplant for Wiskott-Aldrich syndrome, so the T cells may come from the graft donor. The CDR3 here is CASKGPNQPQHF. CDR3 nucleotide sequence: TGTGCCAGCAAGGGCCCGAATCAGCCCCAGCATTTT.